This TCR beta chain stems from a study of blood T cells in healthy people across ages. Germline V gives CDR1 MGHRA, CDR2 YSYEKL. This CDR3 region has 14 residues. V was pared by 6 bases and J by 3 bases, with 1 base of the junction left unmatched. Every sample yielded at least 6.5 million isolated PBMCs. The second PCR ran roughly 7 to 11 cycles with a sample-barcoded 5' primer and J-beta primers. TCRdb reprocessed the 5' RACE reads with MiXCR, giving one entry per CDR3 protein. The sample has about 1.5 million distinct CDR3 sequences; approximately 38% are singletons. This chain connects TRBV4-1 to TRBJ2-2, with TRBD2 matching 10 bases. Sequences were obtained from blood. This sequence originates from a woman aged 18-29 years in good health. CDR3 residues: CASRAGGYTGELFF. DNA for the CDR3: TGCGCCAGCAGAGCGGGGGGGTACACCGGGGAGCTGTTTTTT.